The 16 T cell receptor beta chains listed next were all sequenced from one sample in a study of blood T cells in healthy people across ages. A J-beta primer mix and a sample-barcoded 5' primer were used in a second PCR of about 7 to 12 cycles. TCRdb ran MiXCR on the 5' RACE reads and lists one entry per CDR3 protein. Of roughly 800,000 distinct CDR3 sequences listed, around a quarter are singletons. The same specimen was also included in a second study, on T cells of mothers and their children.

Sequencing was carried out using blood. These receptors were obtained from a boy aged 5-17 years in good health.

V is TRBV9 and J is TRBJ2-5, with D perhaps being TRBD1 or TRBD2 (5 bases each). The tail of the sequence fits TRBJ2-7 better, so the J call may be wrong. Germline-derived CDR1 and CDR2 are SGDLS and YYNGEE. The CDR3 spans 14 residues. CDR3 coding DNA: TGTGCCAGCAGCGTGGGGGACGTAATCTACGAGCAGTACTTC. This sequence encodes CASSVGDVIYEQYF.

This clonotype showed up many times. J is TRBJ2-3 and V is TRBV6-1; unclear D gene. V was cut by 2 bases and J by 4 bases, with 4 bases left in between. Germline assignment: CDR1 MNHNS and CDR2 SASEGT. This CDR3 region has 12 residues. CDR3 sequence (DNA): TGTGCCAGCAGTGAAAGGGCAGATACGCAGTATTTT. Encoded protein: CASSERADTQYF.

This clonotype appeared a few times. The chain employs TRBV28 and TRBJ1-5; D may be TRBD1 (5 bases). Germline CDR1 and CDR2: MDHEN and SYDVKM. V was cut by 1 base and J by 4 bases, with 11 bases left in between. This CDR3 has 15 residues. The CDR3 nucleotides read TGTGCCAGCAGTTTATTCGGCGAGGGGAATCAGCCCCAGCATTTT. Translating gives CASSLFGEGNQPQHF.

J is TRBJ2-5 and V is TRBV20-1, with 8 bases fitting TRBD2. In germline, CDR1 is DFQATT, CDR2 SNEGSKA (reference sequence). V shed 0 bases and J 1 base; nucleotides not matched to a gene: 1. The length of the CDR3 is 14 residues. In DNA form, the CDR3 reads TGCAGTGCTAGAGATACTAGCGGCCAAGAGACCCAGTACTTC. It is translated as CSARDTSGQETQYF.

The chain is built from TRBV5-4 and TRBJ1-3; 10 bases align to TRBD1. Germline loops: CDR1 SGHNT, CDR2 YYREEE (reference sequence). The CDR3 spans 17 residues. The V gene end was trimmed by 3 bases and the J gene end by 0 bases; junction bases not matched to a gene: 6. As DNA, the CDR3 is TGTGCCAGCAGCTCACCGGGACAGGGGTTCTCTGGAAACACCATATATTTT. It specifies CASSSPGQGFSGNTIYF.

The V call is TRBV28, the J call TRBJ1-3; 11 nucleotides agree with TRBD1. The V gene end was trimmed by 6 bases and the J gene end by 7 bases; junction bases not matched to a gene: 5. This CDR3 has 14 amino acids. The germline gives CDR1 MDHEN, CDR2 SYDVKM. CDR3 DNA: TGTGCCAGCAGCCCGAGGACAGGGGGCAACACCATATATTTT. This encodes CASSPRTGGNTIYF.

V gene TRBV4-1 combines with J gene TRBJ2-5, with D hard to call. The closer fit of TRBJ2-7 to the DNA end suggests the J call may be wrong. The CDR3 spans 15 residues. Germline assignment: CDR1 MGHRA and CDR2 YSYEKL. In DNA form, the CDR3 reads TGCGCCAGCAGCCAAGTAGGCAAGAGCTCCTACGAGCAGTACTTC. It specifies CASSQVGKSSYEQYF.

In this sample, this clonotype turned up many times. CDR3 amino acids: CASSSISYEQYF. The CDR3 DNA sequence: TGTGCCAGCAGCTCCATCAGCTACGAGCAGTACTTC. The gene calls are TRBV11-2 and TRBJ2-7; D remains ambiguous. Trimming left V 4 bases short and J 3 bases short, with 7 bases between. The CDR3 consists of 12 residues. Germline CDR1 reads SGHAT; CDR2 reads FQNNGV. Drawing the rest from reference TRBV11-2 and TRBJ2-7, the complete variable domain is EAGVAQSPRYKIIEKRQSVAFWCNPISGHATLYWYQQILGQGPKLLIQFQNNGVVDDSQLPKDRFSAERLKGVDSTLKIQPAKLEDSAVYLCASSSISYEQYFGPGTRLTVT.

This chain uses TRBV28 with TRBJ2-7; 9 bases map to TRBD1. Germline V CDR1 and CDR2: MDHEN, SYDVKM. Losses at the gene ends were 5 bases for V and 6 bases for J; bases not matched to a gene: 8. The length of the CDR3 is 14 residues. As DNA, the CDR3 is TGTGCCAGCAGTCCCCCGGACAGGGGACGCGAGCAGTACTTC. This sequence encodes CASSPPDRGREQYF.

The chain couples TRBV5-1 to TRBJ2-6; TRBD1 or TRBD2 may be the D gene (5 bases each). There are 19 residues in the CDR3. Germline V gives CDR1 SGHRS, CDR2 YFSETQ. V was cut by 0 bases and J by 0 bases, with 16 bases left in between. In DNA, the CDR3 is TGCGCCAGCAGCTTGGCCGGGGCAGATCGTCTCTCTGGGGCCAACGTCCTGACTTTC. Residues: CASSLAGADRLSGANVLTF.

This rearrangement joins TRBV12-3 or TRBV12-4 to TRBJ2-3; no clear D gene. With 3 bases removed from V and 6 bases from J, the gap between germline ends came to 10 bases. The CDR3 is 13 residues long. CDR3 DNA: TGTGCCAGCAGTTTTAAGTCGCCGGATACGCAGTATTTT. Translated: CASSFKSPDTQYF.

This rearrangement joins TRBV15 to TRBJ2-3, with D perhaps TRBD2 (6 bases). The CDR3 spans 15 residues. Germline values: CDR1 LNHNV, CDR2 YYDKDF (reference sequence). V lost 0 bases, J lost 1 base, and 8 bases lay in between. The DNA of the CDR3 is TGTGCCACCAGCAGAGACCCGGGGGGCACAGATACGCAGTATTTT. It codes for CATSRDPGGTDTQYF.

The gene calls are TRBV20-1 and TRBJ2-7; no reliable D call. V was shortened by 3 bases and J by 2 bases, with 17 bases between the two germline ends. The CDR3 consists of 15 residues. Per the germline V gene, CDR1 is DFQATT and CDR2 is SNEGSKA (reference sequence). The CDR3 reads CSAREKNGRAYEQYF. The CDR3, as DNA: TGCAGTGCTAGGGAGAAAAACGGACGGGCCTACGAGCAGTACTTC.

This clonotype was seen more than once but under ten times. The V and J genes are TRBV29-1 and TRBJ1-2; D gene unclear. CDR1 SQVTM and CDR2 ANQGSEA come from the germline V gene. This CDR3 has 12 residues. V was clipped by 0 bases and J by 5 bases, with 7 bases between them. The CDR3 DNA is TGCAGCGTTGAAGATTCAGGTTATGGCTACACCTTC. The encoded protein is CSVEDSGYGYTF.

The table lists this clonotype with a few counts. This chain's CDR3 is CSVVNSYEQYF. For the CDR3, the DNA is TGCAGCGTTGTCAACTCCTACGAGCAGTACTTC. The chain has TRBV29-1 and TRBJ2-7; the D is unclear. Germline-derived CDR1 and CDR2 are SQVTM and ANQGSEA. CDR3 length: 11 amino acids. Trimming took 4 bases from V and 0 from J, leaving 4 bases between them.

The rearrangement uses TRBV9 and TRBJ2-5; perhaps D is TRBD1 or TRBD2 (6 bases each). V lost 2 bases and J lost 3, with 14 bases in between. Germline CDR1 reads SGDLS; CDR2 reads YYNGEE. The CDR3 has 15 residues. CDR3 protein: CASSVGWGAEETQYF. CDR3 DNA sequence: TGTGCCAGCAGCGTGGGTTGGGGGGCTGAAGAGACCCAGTACTTC.